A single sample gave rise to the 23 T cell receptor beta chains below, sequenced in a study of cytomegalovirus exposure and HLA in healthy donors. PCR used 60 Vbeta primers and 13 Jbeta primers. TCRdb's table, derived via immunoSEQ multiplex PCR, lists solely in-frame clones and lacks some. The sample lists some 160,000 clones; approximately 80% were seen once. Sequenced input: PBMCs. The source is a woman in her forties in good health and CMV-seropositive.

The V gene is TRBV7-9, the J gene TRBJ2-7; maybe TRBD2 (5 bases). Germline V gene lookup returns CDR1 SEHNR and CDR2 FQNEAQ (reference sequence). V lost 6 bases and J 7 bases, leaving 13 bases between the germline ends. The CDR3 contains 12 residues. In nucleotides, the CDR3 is TGTGCCAGCAGGCCTCCGGGGTTAGAGCAGTACTTC. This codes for CASRPPGLEQYF.

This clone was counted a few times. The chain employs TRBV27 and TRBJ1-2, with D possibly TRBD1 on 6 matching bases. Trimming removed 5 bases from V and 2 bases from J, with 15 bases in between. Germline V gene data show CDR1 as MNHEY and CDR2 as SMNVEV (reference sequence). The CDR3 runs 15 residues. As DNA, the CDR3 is TGTGCCAGCAGTCCTTTCGACAGGTTAAACTATGGCTACACCTTC. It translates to CASSPFDRLNYGYTF.

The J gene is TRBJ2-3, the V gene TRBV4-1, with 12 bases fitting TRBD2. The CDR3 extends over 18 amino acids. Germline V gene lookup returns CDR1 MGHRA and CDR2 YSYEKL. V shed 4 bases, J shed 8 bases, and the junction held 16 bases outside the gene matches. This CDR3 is CASSLQTGLAGPSGTQYF. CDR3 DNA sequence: TGCGCCAGCAGCCTCCAAACCGGACTAGCGGGGCCTTCGGGTACGCAGTATTTT.

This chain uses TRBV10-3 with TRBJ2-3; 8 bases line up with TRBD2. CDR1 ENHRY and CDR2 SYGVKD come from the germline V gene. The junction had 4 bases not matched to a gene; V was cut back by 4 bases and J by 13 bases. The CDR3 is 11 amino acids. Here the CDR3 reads CAISAGGEEYF. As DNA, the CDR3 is TGTGCCATCAGTGCCGGGGGGGAGGAGTATTTT.

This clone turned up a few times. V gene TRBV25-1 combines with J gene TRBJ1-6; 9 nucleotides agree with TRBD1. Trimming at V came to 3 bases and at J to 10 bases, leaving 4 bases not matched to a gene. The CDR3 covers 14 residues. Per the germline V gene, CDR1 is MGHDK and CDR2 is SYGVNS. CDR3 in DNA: TGTGCCAGCAGTGATCCGGGACAGGGATCACCCCTCCACTTT. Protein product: CASSDPGQGSPLHF.

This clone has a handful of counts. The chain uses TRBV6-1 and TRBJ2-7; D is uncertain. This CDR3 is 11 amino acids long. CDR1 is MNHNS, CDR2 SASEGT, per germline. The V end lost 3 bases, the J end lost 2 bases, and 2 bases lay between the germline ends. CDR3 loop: CASSDAYEQYF. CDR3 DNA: TGTGCCAGCAGTGACGCCTACGAGCAGTACTTC.

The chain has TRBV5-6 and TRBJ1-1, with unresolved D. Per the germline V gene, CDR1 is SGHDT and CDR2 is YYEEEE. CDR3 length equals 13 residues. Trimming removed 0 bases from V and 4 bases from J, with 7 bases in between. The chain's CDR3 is CASSLGFGTEAFF. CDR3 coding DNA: TGTGCCAGCAGCTTGGGATTCGGCACTGAAGCTTTCTTT.

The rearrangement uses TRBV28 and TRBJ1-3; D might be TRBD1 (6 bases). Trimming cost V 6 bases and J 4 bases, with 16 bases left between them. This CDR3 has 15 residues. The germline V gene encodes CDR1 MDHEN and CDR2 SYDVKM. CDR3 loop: CASSPSGTLGNTIYF. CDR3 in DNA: TGTGCCAGCAGCCCCTCCGGGACACTCGGAAACACCATATATTTT. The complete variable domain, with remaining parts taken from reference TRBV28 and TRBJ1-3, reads DVKVTQSSRYLVKRTGEKVFLECVQDMDHENMFWYRQDPGLGLRLIYFSYDVKMKEKGDIPEGYSVSREKKERFSLILESASTNQTSMYLCASSPSGTLGNTIYFGEGSWLTVV.

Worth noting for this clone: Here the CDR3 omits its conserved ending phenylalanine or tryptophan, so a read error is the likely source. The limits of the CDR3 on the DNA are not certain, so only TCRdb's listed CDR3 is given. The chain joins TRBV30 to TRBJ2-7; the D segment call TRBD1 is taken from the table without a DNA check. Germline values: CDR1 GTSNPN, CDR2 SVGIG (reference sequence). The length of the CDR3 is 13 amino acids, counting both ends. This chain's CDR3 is CASSKGQGLAPTP.

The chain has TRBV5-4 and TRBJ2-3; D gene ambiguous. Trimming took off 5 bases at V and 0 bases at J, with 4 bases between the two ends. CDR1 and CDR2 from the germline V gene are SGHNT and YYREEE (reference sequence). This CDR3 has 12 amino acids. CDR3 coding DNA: TGTGCCAGCAGTCGTAGCACAGATACGCAGTATTTT. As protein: CASSRSTDTQYF.

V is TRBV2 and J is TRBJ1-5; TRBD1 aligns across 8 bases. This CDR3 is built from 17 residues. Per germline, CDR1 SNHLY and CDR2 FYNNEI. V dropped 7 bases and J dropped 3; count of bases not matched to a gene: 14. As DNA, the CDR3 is TGTGCCAGCAAACTTAGGCCGGGACAGGCCACCAATCAGCCCCAGCATTTT. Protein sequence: CASKLRPGQATNQPQHF.

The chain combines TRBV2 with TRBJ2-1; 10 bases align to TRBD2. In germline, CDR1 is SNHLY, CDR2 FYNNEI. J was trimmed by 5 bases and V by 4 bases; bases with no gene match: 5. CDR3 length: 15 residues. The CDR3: CASSVFSGGNNEQFF. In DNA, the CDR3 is TGTGCCAGCAGTGTCTTTAGCGGGGGGAACAATGAGCAGTTCTTC. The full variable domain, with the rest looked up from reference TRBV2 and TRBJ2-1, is EPEVTQTPSHQVTQMGQEVILRCVPISNHLYFYWYRQILGQKVEFLVSFYNNEISEKSEIFDDQFSVERPDGSNFTLKIRSTKLEDSAMYFCASSVFSGGNNEQFFGPGTRLTVL.

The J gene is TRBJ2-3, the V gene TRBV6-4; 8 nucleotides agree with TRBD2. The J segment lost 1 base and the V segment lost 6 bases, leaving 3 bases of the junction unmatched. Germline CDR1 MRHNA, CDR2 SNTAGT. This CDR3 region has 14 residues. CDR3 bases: TGTGCCAGCAGCCCGACTAGCGGCACAGATACGCAGTATTTT. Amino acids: CASSPTSGTDTQYF.

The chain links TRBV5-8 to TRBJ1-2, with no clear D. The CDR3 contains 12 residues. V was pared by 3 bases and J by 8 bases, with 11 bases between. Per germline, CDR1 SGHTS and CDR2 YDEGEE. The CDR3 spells CASSSEVGGYTF. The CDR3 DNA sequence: TGTGCCAGCAGCTCGGAGGTGGGAGGCTACACCTTC.

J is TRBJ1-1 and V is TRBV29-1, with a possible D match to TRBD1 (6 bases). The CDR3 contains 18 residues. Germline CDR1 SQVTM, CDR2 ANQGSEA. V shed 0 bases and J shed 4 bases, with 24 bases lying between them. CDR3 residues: CSVEEGSTGRLRGTEAFF. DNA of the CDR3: TGCAGCGTTGAAGAAGGTAGCACAGGGCGTCTTAGGGGCACTGAAGCTTTCTTT.

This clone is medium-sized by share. The CDR3 sequence: CASSLAGFPYEQYF. CDR3 nucleotide sequence: TGTGCCAGCAGCTTGGCAGGCTTCCCCTACGAGCAGTACTTC. This chain links TRBV5-4 with TRBJ2-7; no clear D gene. This CDR3 spans 14 amino acids. The germline gives CDR1 SGHNT, CDR2 YYREEE (reference sequence). V gave up 0 bases and J gave up 2 bases, with 9 bases separating them.

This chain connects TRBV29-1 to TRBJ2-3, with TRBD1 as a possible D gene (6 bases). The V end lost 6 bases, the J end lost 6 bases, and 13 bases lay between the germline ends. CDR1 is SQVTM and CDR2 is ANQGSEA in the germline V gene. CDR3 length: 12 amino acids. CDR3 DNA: TGCAGCGTCCAGTTGGGGGCGGATACGCAGTATTTT. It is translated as CSVQLGADTQYF.

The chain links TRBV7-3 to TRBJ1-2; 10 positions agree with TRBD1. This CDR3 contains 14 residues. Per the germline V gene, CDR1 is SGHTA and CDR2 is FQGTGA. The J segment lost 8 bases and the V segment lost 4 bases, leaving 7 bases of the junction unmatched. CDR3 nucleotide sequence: TGTGCCAGCAGCTCAGCCGGGACAGGGGACGGCTACACCTTC. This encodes CASSSAGTGDGYTF.

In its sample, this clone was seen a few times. CDR3 coding DNA: TGTGCCAGCAGTTACTCCCCCGAGCCGGTCTATGGCTACACCTTC. This gives the protein CASSYSPEPVYGYTF. The chain joins TRBV6-5 to TRBJ1-2; D unclear. The CDR3 covers 15 residues. Germline V CDR1 and CDR2: MNHEY, SVGAGI. Trimming took 0 bases from V and 4 from J, leaving 12 bases between them.

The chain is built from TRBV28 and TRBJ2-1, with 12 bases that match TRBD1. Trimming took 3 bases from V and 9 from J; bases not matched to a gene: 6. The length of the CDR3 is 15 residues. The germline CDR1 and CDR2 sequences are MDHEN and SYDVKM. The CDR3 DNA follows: TGTGCCAGCAGTTTTCTGGGACAGGGGGCGGGTGAGCAGTTCTTC. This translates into CASSFLGQGAGEQFF.

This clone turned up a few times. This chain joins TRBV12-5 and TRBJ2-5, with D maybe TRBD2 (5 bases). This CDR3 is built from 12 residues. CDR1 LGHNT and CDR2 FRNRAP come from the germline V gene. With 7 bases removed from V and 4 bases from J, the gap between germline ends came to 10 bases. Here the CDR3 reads CASAGLRETQYF. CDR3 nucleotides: TGTGCTAGTGCCGGACTGAGAGAGACCCAGTACTTC. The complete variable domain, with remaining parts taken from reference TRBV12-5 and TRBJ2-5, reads DARVTQTPRHKVTEMGQEVTMRCQPILGHNTVFWYRQTMMQGLELLAYFRNRAPLDDSGMPKDRFSAEMPDATLATLKIQPSEPRDSAVYFCASAGLRETQYFGPGTRLLVL.

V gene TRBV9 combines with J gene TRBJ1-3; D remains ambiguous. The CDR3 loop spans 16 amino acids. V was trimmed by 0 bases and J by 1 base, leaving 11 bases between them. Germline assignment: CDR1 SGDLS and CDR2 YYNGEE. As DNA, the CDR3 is TGTGCCAGCAGCGTAGCTGGTAGCGGATCTGGAAACACCATATATTTT. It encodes CASSVAGSGSGNTIYF.

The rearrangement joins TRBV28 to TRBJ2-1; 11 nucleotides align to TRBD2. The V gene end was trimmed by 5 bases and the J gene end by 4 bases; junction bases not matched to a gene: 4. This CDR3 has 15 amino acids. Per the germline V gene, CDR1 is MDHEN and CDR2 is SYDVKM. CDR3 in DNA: TGTGCCAGCAGTCCCCTAGCGGGGGGTTACAATGAGCAGTTCTTC. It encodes CASSPLAGGYNEQFF.